This T cell receptor (beta chain) stems from a study of T cells in Graves' hyperthyroidism and ophthalmopathy. RNA transcripts gave rise to amplified TCR beta CDR3 regions. HTBI primers drove first-round RT-PCR of the TCR CDR3. TCRdb re-analysed the multiplex PCR reads in MiXCR, keeping a single row per CDR3 protein. The repertoire holds around 440,000 distinct CDR3 sequences, with around 14% as singletons. General study findings and limits: Model output signaled ophthalmopathy a median roughly 6 months ahead of onset. Blood held most thyroid clonotypes expanded above 0.001 frequency.

Many counts were recorded for this clonotype. Its specificity is unknown. Unmatched junction bases numbered 8, after V lost 1 base and J lost 11 bases. The CDR3 covers 16 residues. Patients showing uncontrolled infection, other autoimmune disease, pregnancy or lactation were ineligible. The sequenced sample consisted of blood. This clonotype originated in a young woman with Graves' hyperthyroidism. The chain joins TRBV12-3 or TRBV12-4 to TRBJ2-1, with TRBD2 matching 13 bases. The CDR3 DNA follows: TGTGCCAGCAGTTTAGACTATCGACTAGCGGGAGGCCAGCAGTTCTTC. Translating gives CASSLDYRLAGGQQFF.